One sample yielded the 20 T cell receptor beta chains listed below, sequenced in a study of technical replicates of blood from several donors. Assay used: immunoSEQ multiplex PCR; TCRdb lists only in-frame clones, some missing. This table has over 50,000 clones, more than 70% appearing once. Sequences were obtained from PBMCs. All receptors derive from a human donor in good health. Some clones in this sample may be carry-over from other donors' samples.

The V gene is TRBV30, the J gene TRBJ2-7; 8 bases agree with TRBD1. The V and J ends lost 2 bases and 0 bases, in that order; junction bases with no gene match: 3. This CDR3 is 14 amino acids long. Germline values: CDR1 GTSNPN, CDR2 SVGIG (reference sequence). The CDR3 sequence is CAWSTGTGSYEQYF. The CDR3 coding sequence is TGTGCCTGGAGTACAGGGACAGGCTCCTACGAGCAGTACTTC.

The chain has TRBV4-3 and TRBJ2-3; a weak D match, TRBD2 (6 bases). This CDR3 spans 16 amino acids. The ends were cut back, 6 bases at V and 0 bases at J, with 16 bases in the middle. Germline lookup yields CDR1 LGHNA and CDR2 YSLEER. The CDR3 loop is CASRRLLAGSTDTQYF. The CDR3 DNA follows: TGCGCCAGCAGACGCTTGTTGGCGGGGAGCACAGATACGCAGTATTTT.

V and J are TRBV7-2 and TRBJ1-5; 9 nucleotides align to TRBD1. V lost 5 bases, J lost 4 bases, and 9 bases stayed unmatched. Per germline, CDR1 SGHTA and CDR2 FQGNSA. The CDR3 sequence is 16 residues long. The chain's CDR3 is CASSPKTGTGNQPQHF. For the CDR3, the DNA is TGTGCCAGCAGCCCGAAAACCGGGACAGGGAATCAGCCCCAGCATTTT.

This clone has a single count. V and J are TRBV5-1 and TRBJ1-1, with a weak D call TRBD1 (5 bases). Deletions cut 4 bases from V and 5 bases from J, with 15 bases between. The CDR3 contains 14 residues. In germline, CDR1 is SGHRS, CDR2 YFSETQ. The CDR3 loop reads CASSPDSLWTEAFF. CDR3 DNA: TGCGCCAGCAGCCCCGACAGTTTGTGGACTGAAGCTTTCTTT.

For the CDR3, the DNA is TGTGCCAGCAGTGAAGCTGACAGGGTAGGGTACTTC. It translates to CASSEADRVGYF. The rearrangement uses TRBV2 and TRBJ2-4, with 7 bases matching TRBD1. Trimming at V came to 0 bases and at J to 15 bases, leaving 5 bases not matched to a gene. The germline gives CDR1 SNHLY, CDR2 FYNNEI. The CDR3 length is 12 residues.

The chain combines TRBV2 with TRBJ2-1; 13 nucleotides match TRBD2. V was pared by 4 bases and J by 5 bases, with 2 bases of the junction left unmatched. The length of the CDR3 is 15 residues. The germline V gene has CDR1 SNHLY and CDR2 FYNNEI. For the CDR3, the DNA is TGTGCCAGCAGTGTGGGGACTAGCGGGAACAATGAGCAGTTCTTC. Protein sequence: CASSVGTSGNNEQFF.

The chain employs TRBV5-6 and TRBJ2-6, with D tentatively TRBD1 (5 bases). The CDR3 loop spans 17 amino acids. The germline gives CDR1 SGHDT, CDR2 YYEEEE. V lost 2 bases and J lost 2, with 14 bases in between. The CDR3 reads CASSLGGWGAGANVLTF. DNA of the CDR3: TGTGCCAGCAGCTTAGGTGGTTGGGGCGCTGGGGCCAACGTCCTGACTTTC.

V and J are TRBV7-2 and TRBJ2-3; D perhaps matches TRBD2 (5 bases). The CDR3 runs to 15 residues. The ends were cut back, 2 bases at V and 0 bases at J, with 9 bases in the middle. Germline V gene sequence: CDR1 SGHTA, CDR2 FQGNSA. The CDR3 loop reads CASSLRTVSTDTQYF. The CDR3 DNA reads as TGTGCCAGCAGCTTAAGGACTGTTAGCACAGATACGCAGTATTTT.

This chain uses TRBV9 with TRBJ2-3; 11 bases agree with TRBD2. The V segment lost 0 bases and the J segment 6 bases; nucleotides outside the gene matches: 6. Germline lookup yields CDR1 SGDLS and CDR2 YYNGEE. This CDR3 has 16 residues. The CDR3: CASSVGVAGGPDTQYF. CDR3 bases: TGTGCCAGCAGCGTAGGTGTAGCGGGGGGGCCGGATACGCAGTATTTT. Filled out from reference TRBV9 and TRBJ2-3, the complete variable domain reads DSGVTQTPKHLITATGQRVTLRCSPRSGDLSVYWYQQSLDQGLQFLIQYYNGEERAKGNILERFSAQQFPDLHSELNLSSLELGDSALYFCASSVGVAGGPDTQYFGPGTRLTVL.

This clone occurred once. This chain uses TRBV6-5 with TRBJ2-5; 9 bases agree with TRBD1. Germline trimming cut 5 bases from V and 5 bases from J; bases unmatched to any gene: 6. This CDR3 comprises 14 residues. In germline, CDR1 is MNHEY, CDR2 SVGAGI. Written as DNA, the CDR3 is TGTGCCAGCAGTCCGAGGACAGGGGCCGAGACCCAGTACTTC. This sequence encodes CASSPRTGAETQYF.

The gene calls are TRBV7-9 and TRBJ2-1; a weak D match, TRBD1 (6 bases). V was cut by 5 bases and J by 0 bases, with 14 bases left in between. Germline V lookup: CDR1 SEHNR, CDR2 FQNEAQ (reference sequence). This CDR3 has 16 amino acids. The CDR3 DNA reads as TGTGCCAGCAGCCATATTGACAGGAGCTCCTACAATGAGCAGTTCTTC. Its protein is CASSHIDRSSYNEQFF.

The CDR3: CASSVDRGFSYEQYF. The CDR3 coding sequence is TGTGCCAGCAGCGTTGACAGGGGATTCTCCTACGAGCAGTACTTC. The genes are TRBV11-1 and TRBJ2-7; TRBD1 agrees at 8 bases. J was trimmed by 0 bases and V by 5 bases; bases with no gene match: 6. The CDR3 runs 15 residues. Looked up from germline, CDR1 is SGHAT and CDR2 is FQDESV (reference sequence). Full variable domain (remainder filled in from reference TRBV11-1 and TRBJ2-7): EAEVAQSPRYKITEKSQAVAFWCDPISGHATLYWYRQILGQGPELLVQFQDESVVDDSQLPKDRFSAERLKGVDSTLKIQPAELGDSAMYLCASSVDRGFSYEQYFGPGTRLTVT.

The V call is TRBV6-6, the J call TRBJ2-3; D is unresolved. Germline CDR1 reads MNHNY; CDR2 reads SVGAGI (reference sequence). V shed 7 bases and J shed 0 bases, with 8 bases lying between them. The CDR3 extends over 13 amino acids. As DNA, the CDR3 is TGTGCCAGCACAGTAATTAGCACAGATACGCAGTATTTT. This encodes CASTVISTDTQYF.

V and J are TRBV6-5 and TRBJ2-1; 11 bases agree with TRBD1. CDR1 is MNHEY and CDR2 is SVGAGI in the germline V gene. The CDR3 contains 15 residues. V shed 4 bases, J shed 6 bases, and the junction held 5 bases outside the gene matches. CDR3 nucleotides: TGTGCCAGCAGTTCTGCCGGGACAGGGGGCAATGAGCAGTTCTTC. Translated, it gives CASSSAGTGGNEQFF.

The gene calls are TRBV9 and TRBJ1-4; tentative D call: TRBD1 (5 bases). V lost 0 bases and J 7 bases, leaving 10 bases between the germline ends. CDR3 length: 14 residues. In germline, CDR1 is SGDLS, CDR2 YYNGEE. CDR3 loop: CASSVAGQGEKLFF. The CDR3 region has the DNA TGTGCCAGCAGCGTAGCTGGGCAGGGTGAAAAACTGTTTTTT.

This sequence joins TRBV7-2 and TRBJ2-2; the match to TRBD1 covers 9 bases. V dropped 2 bases and J dropped 4; count of bases not matched to a gene: 2. There are 15 residues in the CDR3. From germline, CDR1 is SGHTA and CDR2 FQGNSA. Written as DNA, the CDR3 is TGTGCCAGCAGCTTACGACAGGGGGGCACCGGGGAGCTGTTTTTT. Its translation is CASSLRQGGTGELFF.

V usage is TRBV5-8 and J usage is TRBJ2-3; perhaps TRBD2 as D (5 bases). From germline, CDR1 is SGHTS and CDR2 YDEGEE. The CDR3 totals 15 residues. V was shortened by 6 bases and J by 1 base, with 15 bases between the two germline ends. This chain's CDR3 is CASTLDVSGTDTQYF. The CDR3 coding sequence is TGTGCCAGCACCCTGGACGTTAGCGGCACAGATACGCAGTATTTT. Full variable domain (outside the CDR3, taken from reference TRBV5-8 and TRBJ2-3): EAGVTQSPTHLIKTRGQQATLRCSPISGHTSVYWYQQALGLGLQFLLWYDEGEERNRGNFPPRFSGRQFPNYSSELNVNALELEDSALYLCASTLDVSGTDTQYFGPGTRLTVL.

This chain joins TRBV19 and TRBJ1-1; D is possibly TRBD1 (6 bases). The germline CDR1 and CDR2 sequences are LNHDA and SQIVND (reference sequence). This CDR3 has 13 residues. V was trimmed by 6 bases and J by 8 bases, leaving 16 bases between them. CDR3 coding DNA: TGTGCCAGTAGAGCAGGGGCGTTTTCGGAAGCTTTCTTT. It translates to CASRAGAFSEAFF. Full variable domain (remainder filled in from reference TRBV19 and TRBJ1-1): DGGITQSPKYLFRKEGQNVTLSCEQNLNHDAMYWYRQDPGQGLRLIYYSQIVNDFQKGDIAEGYSVSREKKESFPLTVTSAQKNPTAFYLCASRAGAFSEAFFGQGTRLTVV.

This chain uses TRBV4-1 with TRBJ2-5, with a tentative D call TRBD2 (6 bases). This CDR3 comprises 15 residues. Germline-derived CDR1 and CDR2 are MGHRA and YSYEKL. V dropped 4 bases and J dropped 5 bases, with 17 bases sitting between them. As DNA, the CDR3 is TGCGCCAGCAGCCCCGCGAAGCGGGCCCGGGAGACCCAGTACTTC. This translates into CASSPAKRARETQYF.

The V call is TRBV5-1, the J call TRBJ2-7, with D perhaps TRBD1 (5 bases). V lost 4 bases and J 6 bases, leaving 11 bases between the germline ends. Germline V lookup: CDR1 SGHRS, CDR2 YFSETQ. The CDR3 loop spans 12 amino acids. The CDR3 spells CASSGTGTEQYF. The CDR3, as DNA: TGCGCCAGCAGCGGTACAGGAACCGAGCAGTACTTC.